These 5 T cell receptor beta chains were all obtained from the same sample, sequenced in a study of blood T cell repertoires in COVID-19. The protocol was immunoSEQ multiplex PCR, while the TCRdb copy is restricted to in-frame clones and leaves out a portion. The table includes tens of thousands of clones, about 92% detected once. Sequences were obtained from peripheral blood. These TCRs come from a man aged 60 to 75 with acute or convalescent COVID-19.

V gene TRBV13 combines with J gene TRBJ1-2; TRBD1 is a possible D gene (6 bases). CDR3 size: 17 residues. Germline lookup yields CDR1 PRHDT and CDR2 FYEKMQ (reference sequence). Trimming cost V 4 bases and J 7 bases, with 25 bases left between them. CDR3 DNA sequence: TGTGCCAGCAGCTACCAGACAGGAAGTCCGATTCGGGGTGGCTACACCTTC. This codes for CASSYQTGSPIRGGYTF.

The CDR3 spells CASSVQVGTEAFF. The CDR3 region has the DNA TGTGCCAGCAGTGTCCAGGTGGGCACTGAAGCTTTCTTT. The chain is built from TRBV2 and TRBJ1-1; D unclear. CDR1 is SNHLY and CDR2 is FYNNEI in the germline V gene. Trimming shortened V by 4 bases and J by 4 bases, and 10 bases separated the two germline ends. The CDR3 contains 13 residues.

This rearrangement joins TRBV5-1 to TRBJ1-6; 8 nucleotides match TRBD1. In germline, CDR1 is SGHRS, CDR2 YFSETQ. The CDR3 is made up of 16 amino acids. Germline trimming cut 4 bases from V and 2 bases from J; bases unmatched to any gene: 5. The CDR3 spells CASSPGQGTYNSPLHF. CDR3 nucleotide sequence: TGCGCCAGCAGCCCTGGACAGGGCACCTATAATTCACCCCTCCACTTT.

This chain's CDR3 is CASSLSPLTGGKNEQFF. The CDR3 coding sequence is TGTGCCAGCAGCCTGTCCCCGTTGACAGGGGGCAAGAATGAGCAGTTCTTC. V gene TRBV11-3 combines with J gene TRBJ2-1; 10 bases align to TRBD1. Unmatched junction bases numbered 14, after V lost 5 bases and J lost 7 bases. The CDR3 contains 17 residues. The germline CDR1 and CDR2 sequences are SGHNT and YENEEA. The full variable domain, rest sourced from reference TRBV11-3 and TRBJ2-1, is EAGVVQSPRYKIIEKKQPVAFWCNPISGHNTLYWYLQNLGQGPELLIRYENEEAVDDSQLPKDRFSAERLKGVDSTLKIQPAELGDSAVYLCASSLSPLTGGKNEQFFGPGTRLTVL.

This rearrangement joins TRBV25-1 to TRBJ1-3, with 8 bases identical to TRBD1. The CDR3 is 16 amino acids. Germline loops: CDR1 MGHDK, CDR2 SYGVNS. The junction had 8 bases not matched to a gene; V was cut back by 6 bases and J by 1 base. In DNA form, the CDR3 reads TGTGCCAGCAGCCCAGACAGGACAGGGTCTGGAAACACCATATATTTT. This sequence encodes CASSPDRTGSGNTIYF.